This passage covers 24 T cell receptor beta chains from one sample sequenced in a study of vaccination effects on CD4 cells after COVID-19. TCRdb's copy holds only in-frame clones and misses some; the assay was immunoSEQ multiplex PCR. The table records 25,000 to 35,000 clones, 80% to 85% of them present only once. These receptors' antigens are unknown. Before sequencing took place, the ViraFEST assay used viral peptide pools to expand antigen-specific CD4+ T cells. The authors isolated CD4+ T cells after about 10 days of culture. Participants each got two BNT162b2 or mRNA-1273 vaccine doses. The material sequenced was CD4+ T cells from PBMCs cultured with SARS-CoV-2 spike peptides, taken after COVID-19 vaccination. Receptors were obtained from a human donor who received a COVID-19 vaccine. Some clones in this sample may be carry-over from other donors' samples.

The chain joins TRBV24-1 to TRBJ2-5; 8 bases agree with TRBD1. CDR3 length: 16 residues. J lost 2 bases, V lost 4 bases, and 8 bases had no gene match. Per the germline V gene, CDR1 is KGHDR and CDR2 is SFDVKD. CDR3 in amino acids: CATSELVTGDQETQYF. CDR3 bases: TGTGCCACCAGTGAGCTTGTGACAGGGGATCAAGAGACCCAGTACTTC.

This chain connects TRBV30 to TRBJ2-5, with 7 nucleotides matching TRBD2. V lost 7 bases and J lost 7; bases outside the gene matches: 12. Germline CDR1 reads GTSNPN; CDR2 reads SVGIG (reference sequence). There are 13 residues in the CDR3. CDR3 residues: CAFRTSPLATQYF. The CDR3 DNA is TGTGCCTTCCGGACTAGTCCCCTTGCGACCCAGTACTTC.

The CDR3 protein is CASSKKAGALYNEQFF. The CDR3 DNA reads TGTGCCAGCAGCAAAAAAGCGGGGGCGCTCTACAATGAGCAGTTCTTC. The chain recombines TRBV7-2 with TRBJ2-1; 8 positions agree with TRBD2. V lost 5 bases to trimming and J lost 3 bases; unmatched junction nucleotides: 9. The V gene's germline CDR1 is SGHTA and CDR2 FQGNSA. CDR3 length equals 16 residues.

V is TRBV6-4 and J is TRBJ1-1; no definite D call. Per germline, CDR1 MRHNA and CDR2 SNTAGT. This CDR3 spans 14 amino acids. The V end was cut by 5 bases, the J end by 1 base, with 11 bases between. The CDR3 loop is CASSQQGGNTEAFF. DNA of the CDR3: TGTGCCAGCAGTCAACAAGGCGGGAACACTGAAGCTTTCTTT.

The rearrangement uses TRBV12-1 and TRBJ2-7; whether TRBD2, the table's D call, matches the DNA was not checked. TRBV12-1 is flagged as a pseudogene. The CDR3 is 16 residues long. In nucleotides, the CDR3 is TGTGCCAGCAGCTCCGGACTAGCGGGGGTTGACGGCGAGCAGTACGTC. This codes for CASSSGLAGVDGEQYV.

V gene TRBV2 combines with J gene TRBJ1-2; D is unclear. Germline CDR1 reads SNHLY; CDR2 reads FYNNEI. This CDR3 has 16 amino acids. Trimming shortened V by 4 bases and J by 4 bases, and 19 bases separated the two germline ends. CDR3 amino acids: CASSAKAISIVYGYTF. CDR3 DNA sequence: TGTGCCAGCAGTGCGAAAGCCATAAGCATAGTCTATGGCTACACCTTC.

This chain joins TRBV9 and TRBJ2-3; 9 positions agree with TRBD1. This CDR3 region has 18 residues. Germline CDR1 reads SGDLS; CDR2 reads YYNGEE. Losses at the gene ends were 1 base for V and 0 bases for J; bases not matched to a gene: 9. The CDR3 is CASSVSLQGQGSTDTQYF. CDR3 coding DNA: TGTGCCAGCAGCGTATCCTTGCAGGGACAGGGAAGCACAGATACGCAGTATTTT.

The V call is TRBV5-6, the J call TRBJ2-3; 7 nucleotides agree with TRBD2. Germline values: CDR1 SGHDT, CDR2 YYEEEE. V gave up 6 bases and J gave up 9 bases; unmatched junction bases: 19. The CDR3 runs 16 residues. CDR3 nucleotide sequence: TGTGCCAGCACCCTATTCCGGGACTACACTTCAGGGACGCAGTATTTT. Amino acid sequence: CASTLFRDYTSGTQYF.

The chain joins TRBV6-6 to TRBJ2-3; 10 bases map to TRBD1. CDR1 MNHNY and CDR2 SVGAGI come from the germline V gene (reference sequence). J gave up 0 bases and V 5 bases, and 14 bases lay outside the gene matches. The CDR3 totals 19 residues. The CDR3 nucleotides read TGTGCCAGCAGTCCCAGAAAGCTACTGGGACAGGGGAGCACAGATACGCAGTATTTT. It translates to CASSPRKLLGQGSTDTQYF.

The chain uses TRBV19 and TRBJ1-2; D remains ambiguous. Germline V gene data show CDR1 as LNHDA and CDR2 as SQIVND (reference sequence). The CDR3 has 13 residues. Trimming left V 7 bases short and J 4 bases short, with 13 bases between. CDR3 sequence reads: CASKRANLYGYTF. CDR3 bases: TGTGCCAGTAAACGGGCGAATCTCTATGGCTACACCTTC.

V and J are TRBV19 and TRBJ1-2; TRBD1 matches 9 bases. V shed 7 bases and J 2 bases; nucleotides not matched to a gene: 5. CDR1 is LNHDA and CDR2 is SQIVND in the germline V gene (reference sequence). The CDR3 totals 14 residues. This chain's CDR3 is CASKGQGNNYGYTF. The CDR3 DNA is TGTGCCAGTAAGGGACAGGGAAACAACTATGGCTACACCTTC.

This clone was recorded only once. The rearrangement joins TRBV6-2 or TRBV6-3 to TRBJ2-1; 7 bases fit TRBD2. The germline CDR1 and CDR2 sequences are MNHEY and SVGEGT. This CDR3 has 16 residues. Trimming at V came to 6 bases and at J to 5 bases, leaving 13 bases not matched to a gene. The CDR3 DNA follows: TGTGCCAGCAGCCTTAAACGGGGGGAAATCCACAATGAGCAGTTCTTC. Encoded protein: CASSLKRGEIHNEQFF.

This clone has just a few counts. The genes are TRBV11-2 and TRBJ1-6, with a weak D call TRBD1 (6 bases). V shed 5 bases and J shed 10 bases, with 21 bases lying between them. This CDR3 is built from 16 residues. CDR1 is SGHAT and CDR2 is FQNNGV in the germline V gene. In DNA form, the CDR3 reads TGTGCCAGCAGCCTGTCCGGGGGCTCGGGAGTCTCACCCCTCCACTTT. Residues: CASSLSGGSGVSPLHF.

J is TRBJ2-1 and V is TRBV24-1; 9 nucleotides line up with TRBD2. This CDR3 has 16 residues. The V gene's germline CDR1 is KGHDR and CDR2 SFDVKD. The V and J ends lost 3 bases and 6 bases, in that order; junction bases with no gene match: 8. CDR3 DNA sequence: TGTGCCACCAGTGATCCGAGCGGGGGGTCTCTCAATGAGCAGTTCTTC. It specifies CATSDPSGGSLNEQFF.

The table lists this clone with a count of one. The gene calls are TRBV9 and TRBJ1-5, with 8 bases matching TRBD1. The CDR3 is 18 residues long. CDR1 SGDLS and CDR2 YYNGEE come from the germline V gene. J was trimmed by 2 bases and V by 3 bases; bases with no gene match: 13. The CDR3 reads CASSAAYTGGVCNQPQHF. Written as DNA, the CDR3 is TGTGCCAGCAGCGCCGCATATACAGGGGGGGTTTGCAATCAGCCCCAGCATTTT.

V and J are TRBV7-2 and TRBJ2-5, with TRBD1 matching 7 bases. The germline CDR1 and CDR2 sequences are SGHTA and FQGNSA. V shed 5 bases and J 0 bases; nucleotides not matched to a gene: 9. The CDR3 sequence is 16 residues long. The CDR3 DNA is TGTGCCAGCAGCACTACCGGGACAGCCTACCAAGAGACCCAGTACTTC. Translation gives CASSTTGTAYQETQYF.

The V gene is TRBV19, the J gene TRBJ2-5; D gene ambiguous. V gave up 7 bases and J gave up 3 bases, with 18 bases separating them. CDR3 length: 15 residues. The germline gives CDR1 LNHDA, CDR2 SQIVND (reference sequence). CDR3 DNA: TGTGCCAGTAAATGGTCTAGGAATAAGGAAGAGACCCAGTACTTC. The encoded protein is CASKWSRNKEETQYF.

The V gene is TRBV7-3, the J gene TRBJ1-1; 7 bases agree with TRBD1. Germline assignment: CDR1 SGHTA and CDR2 FQGTGA. This CDR3 has 13 residues. The junction had 0 bases not matched to a gene; V was cut back by 2 bases and J by 3 bases. DNA of the CDR3: TGTGCCAGCAGCTTACAGGGGGACACTGAAGCTTTCTTT. This encodes CASSLQGDTEAFF.

The chain recombines TRBV5-4 with TRBJ2-1, with 8 bases lining up with TRBD2. The V and J ends lost 4 bases and 6 bases, in that order; junction bases with no gene match: 12. CDR3 size: 16 residues. CDR1 SGHNT and CDR2 YYREEE come from the germline V gene (reference sequence). The CDR3: CASSGGGAGGLNEQFF. The DNA for the CDR3 is TGTGCCAGCAGCGGGGGTGGTGCGGGGGGCCTCAATGAGCAGTTCTTC.

The rearrangement uses TRBV24-1 and TRBJ1-1; D is undetermined. V lost 7 bases and J lost 1, with 9 bases in between. CDR3 length equals 13 residues. Looked up from germline, CDR1 is KGHDR and CDR2 is SFDVKD. The CDR3 loop is CATSQGWNTEAFF. Written as DNA, the CDR3 is TGTGCCACCAGCCAAGGGTGGAACACTGAAGCTTTCTTT.

The chain couples TRBV2 to TRBJ1-2, with 7 bases matching TRBD1. CDR1 and CDR2 from the germline V gene are SNHLY and FYNNEI. CDR3 length equals 16 residues. V gave up 2 bases and J gave up 4 bases; unmatched junction bases: 10. The CDR3 DNA is TGTGCCAGCAGTGAACTACGAGCTGGGACAGTCTATGGCTACACCTTC. Protein sequence: CASSELRAGTVYGYTF.

The chain links TRBV29-1 to TRBJ1-5, with 7 nucleotides matching TRBD1. V was clipped by 5 bases and J by 6 bases; unmatched bases: 7. Germline V gene lookup returns CDR1 SQVTM and CDR2 ANQGSEA. The CDR3 totals 13 residues. CDR3 bases: TGCAGCGTTCGGGAGACAGGGTCTCAGCCCCAGCATTTT. Residues: CSVRETGSQPQHF.

This chain uses TRBV7-2 with TRBJ2-1; D is uncertain. V lost 0 bases and J 7 bases, leaving 10 bases between the germline ends. The CDR3 is 14 amino acids. Germline V lookup: CDR1 SGHTA, CDR2 FQGNSA. The CDR3 sequence: CASSLAGPRNEQFF. DNA of the CDR3: TGTGCCAGCAGCTTAGCCGGGCCCAGGAATGAGCAGTTCTTC. Full variable domain (rest looked up from reference TRBV7-2 and TRBJ2-1): GAGVSQSPSNKVTEKGKDVELRCDPISGHTALYWYRQSLGQGLEFLIYFQGNSAPDKSGLPSDRFSAERTGGSVSTLTIQRTQQEDSAVYLCASSLAGPRNEQFFGPGTRLTVL.

The genes are TRBV2 and TRBJ1-2, with 8 bases identical to TRBD1. Unmatched junction bases numbered 4, after V lost 3 bases and J lost 7 bases. In germline, CDR1 is SNHLY, CDR2 FYNNEI. This CDR3 contains 13 residues. Written as DNA, the CDR3 is TGTGCCAGCAGTGAGGGGCAGGGGGCTGGCTACACCTTC. Its translation: CASSEGQGAGYTF.